The clone carrying this TCR beta chain has more than one count but fewer than ten. This sample is drawn from a study of CD8+ T cells in alopecia areata. RNA was extracted and reverse transcribed into cDNA as the sequencing template. TCRdb keeps only in-frame clones here, not all; method: immunoSEQ multiplex PCR. The repertoire holds 180,000 or so clones, with over 55% as singletons. The germline V gene has CDR1 SGHAT and CDR2 FQNNGV. This CDR3 is built from 16 residues. V shed 2 bases, J shed 2 bases, and the junction held 0 bases outside the gene matches. This specimen consisted of CD4+ T cells sorted from blood, obtained at week 0. The source is a human donor with alopecia areata. The chain links TRBV11-2 to TRBJ2-1; 13 nucleotides match TRBD2. For the CDR3, the DNA is TGTGCCAGCAGCTTAACTAGCGGGGGGGCCTACAATGAGCAGTTCTTC. It encodes CASSLTSGGAYNEQFF.